The 16 T cell receptor beta chains below were found in one sample sequenced in a study of T cells expressing NK-cell markers. TCRdb re-called the 5' RACE reads; one entry per CDR3 protein, DNA not given. Its table lists under 500,000 distinct CDR3 sequences. The material sequenced was blood T cells: a sorted CD56 or NKG2C T cell subset, CD4+ or CD8+ T cells, or bulk PBMC T cells (not recorded which). These receptors came from a woman between 18 and 75 years old in good health.

The rearrangement uses TRBV6-1 and TRBJ2-3; the TRBD2 assignment by TCRdb is unverifiable without DNA. Germline CDR1 is MNHNS and CDR2 is SASEGT. The length of the CDR3 is 14 residues. The CDR3 here is CASTIAGGRDTQYF.

This chain connects TRBV5-1 to TRBJ2-3; TCRdb's D gene call, TRBD1, goes unchecked for lack of DNA. CDR1 and CDR2 from the germline V gene are SGHRS and YFSETQ. The CDR3 spans 14 residues. The CDR3 reads CASSGRGYTDTQYF.

The chain carries TRBV11-3 and TRBJ2-2. There are 13 residues in the CDR3. Germline V CDR1 and CDR2: SGHNT, YENEEA. CDR3 protein: CASSSLSTGELFF.

J is TRBJ2-1 and V is TRBV7-9; TCRdb outputs TRBD2, but without DNA this stays unchecked. The CDR3 runs to 13 residues. Germline V gives CDR1 SEHNR, CDR2 FQNEAQ (reference sequence). The CDR3 sequence: CASKKLADNEQFF.

The chain links TRBV4-1 to TRBJ2-5; TCRdb proposes TRBD1, but this gene call is untestable without DNA. This CDR3 contains 18 residues. CDR1 is MGHRA and CDR2 is YSYEKL in the germline V gene. CDR3 amino acids: CASSQVIFNRDSQETQYF.

This chain uses TRBV12-3 or TRBV12-4 with TRBJ2-1; TCRdb calls TRBD2, which cannot be checked without DNA. This CDR3 region has 14 residues. CDR3 region: CASSPLAVNNEQFF.

The chain is built from TRBV20-1 and TRBJ1-4; TCRdb names TRBD1, which stays unverified in the absence of DNA. The CDR3 sequence is 15 residues long. Germline V gene sequence: CDR1 DFQATT, CDR2 SNEGSKA (reference sequence). This CDR3 is CSAPRDGATNEKLFF.

The CDR3 protein is CASSLYLQGGNTEAFF. The chain couples TRBV12-3 or TRBV12-4 to TRBJ1-1; no DNA is available, so the TRBD1 call from TCRdb remains unchecked. CDR3 length: 16 amino acids.

The chain combines TRBV20-1 with TRBJ2-4; TCRdb's D call of TRBD1 is untestable without DNA. CDR1 is DFQATT, CDR2 SNEGSKA, per germline (reference sequence). CDR3 length equals 15 residues. CDR3 loop: CSARGQVTAKNIQYF.

The chain recombines TRBV9 with TRBJ2-2; the TCRdb call, TRBD1, lacks DNA for checking. The germline gives CDR1 SGDLS, CDR2 YYNGEE. The CDR3 sequence is 13 residues long. The CDR3 loop reads CASSVGVPGELFF.

This chain connects TRBV20-1 to TRBJ2-1; the TRBD1 assignment by TCRdb is unverifiable without DNA. The CDR3 covers 11 residues. CDR1 is DFQATT and CDR2 is SNEGSKA in the germline V gene (reference sequence). CDR3 amino acids: CSARDRTEQFF.

The chain couples TRBV12-3 or TRBV12-4 to TRBJ1-4. This CDR3 region has 11 residues. The chain's CDR3 is CASRLREKLFF.

The V and J genes are TRBV29-1 and TRBJ1-4; the D gene TCRdb calls, TRBD1, cannot be checked with no DNA. This CDR3 is 12 amino acids long. CDR1 and CDR2 (germline): SQVTM, ANQGSEA. CDR3 loop: CSARTGNEKLFF.

The chain is built from TRBV7-2 and TRBJ2-1; TCRdb returns TRBD1, unconfirmable since there is no DNA. The CDR3 runs 16 residues. Germline V gene sequence: CDR1 SGHTA, CDR2 FQGNSA. The CDR3 reads CASRPPRTDLINEQFF. The entire variable domain, with the rest obtained from reference TRBV7-2 and TRBJ2-1, is as follows: GAGVSQSPSNKVTEKGKDVELRCDPISGHTALYWYRQSLGQGLEFLIYFQGNSAPDKSGLPSDRFSAERTGGSVSTLTIQRTQQEDSAVYLCASRPPRTDLINEQFFGPGTRLTVL.

The CDR3 protein is CASSLRALWDEQFF. The chain couples TRBV7-9 to TRBJ2-1; the TRBD2 assignment by TCRdb is unverifiable without DNA. CDR1 SEHNR and CDR2 FQNEAQ come from the germline V gene (reference sequence). The CDR3 totals 14 residues.

This rearrangement joins TRBV7-2 to TRBJ2-7; TCRdb selects TRBD2, and the lack of DNA leaves this call unchecked. The CDR3 is 15 amino acids. Germline lookup yields CDR1 SGHTA and CDR2 FQGNSA. This CDR3 reads CASSEWTSGIYEQYF.